The 10 T cell receptor beta chains given below trace back to one sample, sequenced in a study of spatial heterogeneity in lung cancer. The sample's time point: blood at routine non-recurrence follow-up after resection. Whole RNA from tumor, nontumor lung or frozen PBMC was sequenced unsorted. TCRdb fed the 5' RACE reads into MiXCR, producing one record per CDR3 protein. The sample lists approximately 27,000 distinct CDR3 sequences; approximately 6% were seen once. The specimen comprised PBMCs, sampled at follow-up. The receptor set was obtained from a male donor with early-stage non-small cell lung cancer.

In its sample, this clonotype was seen many times. The chain links TRBV20-1 to TRBJ1-6; a possible D gene is TRBD1 (5 bases). The CDR3 spans 15 residues. Germline V gene data show CDR1 as DFQATT and CDR2 as SNEGSKA (reference sequence). V was pared by 6 bases and J by 7 bases, with 19 bases between. The CDR3 nucleotides are TGCAGTGCCACGGGGGTAGGGCGTGTAAATTCACCCCTCCACTTT. It codes for CSATGVGRVNSPLHF.

This clonotype was seen at least ten times. The V call is TRBV6-1, the J call TRBJ1-6; unclear D gene. V gave up 0 bases and J gave up 0 bases, with 9 bases separating them. Germline CDR1 is MNHNS and CDR2 is SASEGT. The CDR3 runs to 17 residues. The CDR3: CASSEALQSSYNSPLHF. Here the CDR3 DNA reads TGTGCCAGCAGTGAAGCTCTTCAGAGCTCCTATAATTCACCCCTCCACTTT.

This clonotype was counted at least ten times. This chain links TRBV15 with TRBJ1-1; no firm D call. With 5 bases removed from V and 0 bases from J, the gap between germline ends came to 7 bases. Germline loops: CDR1 LNHNV, CDR2 YYDKDF (reference sequence). This CDR3 contains 13 residues. CDR3 bases: TGTGCCACCAGCGTGGACCTGAACACTGAAGCTTTCTTT. Protein sequence: CATSVDLNTEAFF.

This clonotype was detected many times. The chain is built from TRBV9 and TRBJ2-3, with TRBD1 as a possible D gene (5 bases). CDR1 is SGDLS and CDR2 is YYNGEE in the germline V gene. Trimming stripped 0 bases from V and 0 bases from J, with 5 bases between. The CDR3 covers 14 residues. CDR3 bases: TGTGCCAGCAGCGTAGAGGGGAGCACAGATACGCAGTATTTT. This gives the protein CASSVEGSTDTQYF. Together with reference TRBV9 and TRBJ2-3, the CDR3 gives the full variable domain: DSGVTQTPKHLITATGQRVTLRCSPRSGDLSVYWYQQSLDQGLQFLIQYYNGEERAKGNILERFSAQQFPDLHSELNLSSLELGDSALYFCASSVEGSTDTQYFGPGTRLTVL.

There are many counts of this clonotype. The genes are TRBV29-1 and TRBJ2-3, with a possible D match to TRBD2 (5 bases). There are 15 residues in the CDR3. The V end was cut by 3 bases, the J end by 3 bases, with 16 bases between. Germline V gives CDR1 SQVTM, CDR2 ANQGSEA. This chain's CDR3 is CSVDGQRARTDTQYF. CDR3 bases: TGCAGCGTTGATGGGCAGAGGGCGAGAACAGATACGCAGTATTTT.

In nucleotides, the CDR3 is TGTGCCAGCAGCCAATACTACGAGCAGTACGTC. Its protein is CASSQYYEQYV. This chain joins TRBV3-2 and TRBJ2-7. TRBV3-2 is given as a pseudogene. This CDR3 contains 11 residues.

This clonotype has a handful of counts. V usage is TRBV27 and J usage is TRBJ2-1; TRBD1 aligns across 9 bases. The junction had 11 bases not matched to a gene; V was cut back by 7 bases and J by 7 bases. The V gene's germline CDR1 is MNHEY and CDR2 SMNVEV (reference sequence). CDR3 length equals 15 residues. CDR3 nucleotide sequence: TGTGCCAGCACCCTTTACCGGGACAGGGCGAATGAGCAGTTCTTC. It encodes CASTLYRDRANEQFF.

In its sample, this clonotype was seen a few times. J is TRBJ1-1 and V is TRBV7-6; the D gene is possibly TRBD1 (6 bases). The CDR3 is made up of 15 amino acids. In germline, CDR1 is SGHVS, CDR2 FNYEAQ. V shed 5 bases and J shed 2 bases, with 15 bases lying between them. The CDR3 is CASSPRTDKNTEAFF. DNA of the CDR3: TGTGCCAGCAGCCCCCGGACAGACAAAAACACTGAAGCTTTCTTT.

This clonotype was recorded many times. The chain uses TRBV7-2 and TRBJ2-3; no clear D. Trimming removed 6 bases at V and 4 bases at J, with 11 bases between. Germline CDR1 and CDR2: SGHTA and FQGNSA. The length of the CDR3 is 13 residues. The CDR3 protein is CASRLHEADTQYF. For the CDR3, the DNA is TGTGCCAGCAGACTGCATGAGGCAGATACGCAGTATTTT.

The table lists this clonotype with many counts. The chain joins TRBV5-6 to TRBJ1-2, with D perhaps matching TRBD1 (5 bases). V gave up 3 bases and J gave up 8 bases, with 17 bases separating them. The germline CDR1 and CDR2 sequences are SGHDT and YYEEEE. The CDR3 sequence is 14 residues long. This CDR3 reads CASSYGQGVYGYTF. The CDR3 DNA reads as TGTGCCAGCAGCTATGGGCAAGGGGTTTACGGCTACACCTTC.